Described below is a single T cell receptor beta chain sequence and its context. Its antigen remains unidentified. No quality values exist for individual bases; no much larger clone is one base distant. Here V drops 9 bases and J drops 6 bases, and the junction holds 5 bases not matched to any gene. From the cysteine through the phenylalanine, the CDR3 covers 12 amino acids. Only the CDR3 DNA stays, 36 bases, in frame from base 1. Per the germline V gene, SNHLY is the CDR1 and FYNNEI is the CDR2. The data originate from a study of T cell responses to AZD1222 COVID-19 vaccine (dated by TCRdb to about 2021). Regarding the research as a whole: Because spike-specific TCR depth and breadth did not differ between the two schedules, AZD1222 recipients who got a second dose at roughly 4 weeks were pooled with those who got a second dose at roughly 12 weeks. TCR sequencing covered more than 230 trial participants: around 210 given two doses of AZD1222 and approximately 26 given two doses of MenACWY control vaccine. Trial participants were enrolled by age into 18-55, 56-69 and 70-plus year subgroups, with approximately 160, 26 and 62 TCR-sequenced participants respectively.

The CDR3 regions of human TCRbeta chains were analyzed by immunosequencing. The authors' pipeline ran thus. TCRs in the repertoires were compared against a reference library of SARS-CoV-2-specific TCRs that had been generated with the MIRA antigen-specificity platform. Breadth meant the fraction of unique TCRs that were SARS-CoV-2-associated, whereas depth meant the fraction of total T cells that were SARS-CoV-2-associated. Using the MIRA data, every spike-specific TCR was mapped to the spike region that the TCR reacted to and assigned to either a CD4 or a CD8 class. Log10-transformed breadth and depth values were compared by one-way ANOVA with Sidak's multiple comparisons tests. Held by TCRdb, this immuneACCESS table contains in-frame sequences only and omits some clones. Under half of the omission traces to an unresolved V gene where checked; the cause of the rest is unknown. V, J and clone size are taken as reported in that table, and D and trimming were inferred from the DNA itself. Present in this sample are 90,000 to 140,000 clones, roughly 82% of which were seen just once. The ten largest clones represent around 5% of the sample.

This sample's time point label indicates: baseline before first vaccination. The vaccinee samples were drawn from two UK trials, COV001 and COV002, one of which was a single-blind randomized controlled phase 2/3 trial testing AZD1222 (ChAdOx1 nCoV-19) in healthy adults. Trial participant PBMC samples were collected at day 0 and day 28 after the second dose for TCRbeta chain sequencing. Beyond this particular receptor, the publication reports: Conclusions about previously exposed vaccinees were limited because only six AZD1222 recipients were SARS-CoV-2 seropositive at baseline. A significant rise in spike-specific TCR breadth and depth was observed after two AZD1222 doses relative to day 0 and relative to MenACWY recipients. Most participants were white British and females outnumbered males, and the authors suggested that clonal diversity may have been underestimated. CD4 TCRs associated with the vaccine covered the entire spike protein, and the dominant responses were in regions 160-218 and 743-854. Reportedly, close to half of the unique spike-specific TCRs recognized epitopes lying outside the regions that are mutated in the B.1.351 and B.1.1.7 variants. Because no day 14 peak-response samples were available, the repertoires could be characterized only after the peak T cell response. In the small 56-69-year group, the increase in depth fell short of significance, most likely because of low power.

The sequences come from peripheral blood, collected on day 0 of AZD1222 vaccination. The origin of this receptor is an adult in good health. The chain is encoded by TRBV2 joined to TRBJ2-3; 8 bases in between match TRBD2. The sequence in DNA is TGTGCCAGTGGGCGGGGGGCGGATACGCAGTATTTT. This yields the protein CASGRGADTQYF.